A selection of T cell receptor beta chains follows, all from one sample in a study of blood T cell repertoires in COVID-19. The repertoire was sequenced with immunoSEQ multiplex PCR; TCRdb's copy has only in-frame clones and lacks some. The data hold 120,000 or so clones, with around 79% observed a single time. The sample comprised peripheral blood. The receptors shown here come from a man between 50 and 59 years old with acute or convalescent COVID-19. Each CDR3 is given with its conserved first and last residue.

len	v_gene	j_gene	CDR3aa
13	TRBV29-1	TRBJ2-5	CSASMNLRETQYF
14	TRBV4-1	TRBJ1-6	CASSQDMRGSPLHF
15	TRBV25-1	TRBJ2-1	CASSKEAGSYNEQFF
14	TRBV5-4	TRBJ1-4	CASRAGTGIGKLFF
14	TRBV4-1	TRBJ2-7	CASSQGQPPYEQYF
12	TRBV5-4	TRBJ1-1	CASQEMNTEAFF
13	TRBV11-2	TRBJ1-3	CASTHISGNTIYF
13	TRBV28	TRBJ2-1	CASRGTGGNEQFF
13	TRBV19	TRBJ1-5	CASSRDSDQPQHF
13	TRBV28	TRBJ2-1	CASSLSKAGEQFF
14	TRBV29-1	TRBJ1-5	CSVRQGPYNQPQHF
14	TRBV19	TRBJ1-5	CASTRTGIGQPQHF
11	TRBV10-3	TRBJ1-2	CAIREQGDYTF
13	TRBV12-3/TRBV12-4	TRBJ1-4	CASSFESGEKLFF
17	TRBV7-9	TRBJ2-1	CASSSLEGPEIDYEQFF
14	TRBV18	TRBJ2-4	CASSPSGTSGIQYF
11	TRBV2	TRBJ1-1	CASSVYAEAFF
14	TRBV10-1	TRBJ2-7	CASSEWTGGSEQYF
15	TRBV6-5	TRBJ1-5	CASSYATGFVQPQHF
14	TRBV7-6	TRBJ2-7	CASSLAGGTNEQYF
17	TRBV18	TRBJ2-6	CASSPLDRSTGANVLTF
17	TRBV19	TRBJ1-5	CASSIAKSSDSNQPQHF
14	TRBV19	TRBJ2-7	CASSIRGGPYEQYF
13	TRBV10-3	TRBJ2-3	CAISEGTRDTQYF
14	TRBV7-2	TRBJ2-5	CASSPDRGQETQYF
19	TRBV5-4	TRBJ2-5	CASSLAGSLLAGGGETQYF
13	TRBV7-2	TRBJ1-5	CASSTDRYQPQHF
15	TRBV15	TRBJ2-5	CATSRDLLEQETQYF
17	TRBV7-2	TRBJ1-4	CASSLIGWGDSNEKLFF
14	TRBV7-3	TRBJ2-3	CASSLTASTDTQYF
12	TRBV24-1	TRBJ1-2	CATSDYTYGYTF
16	TRBV28	TRBJ2-1	CASSLGYSGGYNEQFF
13	TRBV3-1/TRBV3-2	TRBJ1-5	CASSHRDNQPQHF
15	TRBV9	TRBJ2-7	CASSPRGGATYEQYF
13	TRBV7-8	TRBJ1-5	CASTEQGSQPQHF
13	TRBV29-1	TRBJ1-1	CSVAETGDGEAFF
15	TRBV4-1	TRBJ2-5	CASSQSGGGGETQYF
14	TRBV6-5	TRBJ1-4	CASMLDRGNEKLFF
11	TRBV29-1	TRBJ2-7	CSVEQSYEQYF
15	TRBV7-3	TRBJ2-3	CASSRLAGGMDTQYF
17	TRBV7-6	TRBJ2-1	CASSSKRLGGVYNEQFF
13	TRBV18	TRBJ2-2	CASSPLRERELFF
12	TRBV7-2	TRBJ1-4	CASTPGGEKLFF
15	TRBV5-5	TRBJ1-5	CASSKDRQGSQPQHF
16	TRBV28	TRBJ2-7	CASRQTNQGESYEQYF
14	TRBV2	TRBJ2-7	CASSTGAYSYEQYF
13	TRBV5-4	TRBJ2-1	CASSTGPYNEQFF